The next 14 T cell receptor beta chains were all read from a single sample in a study of blood T cell repertoires in COVID-19 (TCRdb year 2020). Library prep was done by the immunoSEQ multiplex PCR assay. Here the immuneACCESS table is served through TCRdb, limited to in-frame sequences with V and J called. Missing clones are a known gap in these copies; in checked studies unresolved V genes cover under half, and the rest lacks a known reason. The sample has about 180,000 clones on record, roughly 84% of them singletons. Together, the top ten hold 2.5% to 3.5% of the sample. The specimen was peripheral blood. The receptors here all came from a woman aged 60-75 years with acute or convalescent COVID-19.

In this sample, this clone turned up once. The J gene is TRBJ2-3, the V gene TRBV5-1; 7 bases map to TRBD2. V was clipped by 0 bases and J by 6 bases; unmatched bases: 4. Germline V gives CDR1 SGHRS, CDR2 YFSETQ. This CDR3 comprises 14 residues. The CDR3 sequence: CASSLERGKDTQYF. The CDR3 nucleotides are TGCGCCAGCAGCTTGGAGCGGGGTAAGGATACGCAGTATTTT.

V usage is TRBV5-6 and J usage is TRBJ1-2; D gene ambiguous. Trimming left V 0 bases short and J 7 bases short, with 4 bases between. The CDR3 consists of 11 residues. The V gene's germline CDR1 is SGHDT and CDR2 YYEEEE. The CDR3 DNA is TGTGCCAGCAGCTTGGCGTCTGGCTACACCTTC. Translating gives CASSLASGYTF.

The rearrangement uses TRBV21-1 and TRBJ2-5; the table's D call TRBD2 went unverified against the DNA. TRBV21-1 is a pseudogene segment. The CDR3 runs 14 residues. The DNA for the CDR3 is TGTGCCAGCAGCAAAAAGGGACTAGCCGTGACCCAGTACTTC. Encoded protein: CASSKKGLAVTQYF.

The V and J genes are TRBV19 and TRBJ1-5; D may be TRBD1 (5 bases). This CDR3 spans 13 amino acids. Germline CDR1 and CDR2: LNHDA and SQIVND (reference sequence). V dropped 7 bases and J dropped 6 bases, with 13 bases sitting between them. For the CDR3, the DNA is TGTGCCAGTACCAGGTCAAGGGGTCAGCCCCAGCATTTT. Protein: CASTRSRGQPQHF.

This clone has only a few counts. The chain has TRBV4-3 and TRBJ2-7; TRBD2 is a possible D gene (5 bases). CDR3 length: 15 amino acids. Trimming took off 1 base at V and 1 base at J, with 11 bases between the two ends. Germline CDR1 and CDR2: LGHNA and YSLEER. The CDR3 nucleotides are TGCGCCAGCAGCCAAGTCTCGGACTCTTCCTACGAGCAGTACTTC. This encodes CASSQVSDSSYEQYF.

This clone was seen a handful of times. This chain connects TRBV6-1 to TRBJ1-2; maybe TRBD1 (5 bases). Trimming removed 1 base from V and 0 bases from J, with 6 bases in between. Germline CDR1 reads MNHNS; CDR2 reads SASEGT. The CDR3 contains 14 residues. The CDR3 loop reads CASSEGTSNYGYTF. The CDR3 DNA reads as TGTGCCAGCAGTGAAGGGACATCTAACTATGGCTACACCTTC.

The J gene is TRBJ1-1, the V gene TRBV6-6; perhaps TRBD1 as D (5 bases). Trimming pared 2 bases from V and 3 bases from J, leaving 10 bases between. CDR1 and CDR2 (germline): MNHNY, SVGAGI (reference sequence). The CDR3 contains 14 residues. The CDR3 spells CASSYPGLDTEAFF. The CDR3 DNA follows: TGTGCCAGCAGTTACCCAGGGTTGGACACTGAAGCTTTCTTT.

V and J are TRBV6-5 and TRBJ1-2; D remains unclear. V was cut by 7 bases and J by 2 bases, with 11 bases left in between. The CDR3 consists of 13 residues. Germline V gene lookup returns CDR1 MNHEY and CDR2 SVGAGI. The DNA for the CDR3 is TGTGCCAGCAAATCTAGGCAGAACTATGGCTACACCTTC. Amino acid sequence: CASKSRQNYGYTF.

The chain carries TRBV4-3 and TRBJ2-3; D unresolved. The germline CDR1 and CDR2 sequences are LGHNA and YSLEER. The CDR3 extends over 14 amino acids. Trimming took 1 base from V and 3 from J, leaving 8 bases between them. The CDR3 region is CASSQGPRTDTQYF. CDR3 DNA: TGCGCCAGCAGCCAAGGGCCACGTACAGATACGCAGTATTTT.

CDR3 sequence (DNA): TGCAGTGCTGTCGACAGGGACGAGCAGTACTTC. Its protein is CSAVDRDEQYF. J is TRBJ2-7 and V is TRBV20-1; 7 bases line up with TRBD1. Trimming at V came to 5 bases and at J to 5 bases, leaving 3 bases not matched to a gene. Germline V lookup: CDR1 DFQATT, CDR2 SNEGSKA (reference sequence). The CDR3 covers 11 residues.

This clone appeared a few times. This chain links TRBV5-5 with TRBJ1-6; 7 nucleotides match TRBD1. The CDR3 contains 17 residues. V lost 4 bases, J lost 7 bases, and 14 bases stayed unmatched. Germline V CDR1 and CDR2: SGHKS, YYEKEE (reference sequence). This CDR3 reads CASSPRQGAGRNSPLHF. The CDR3 bases are TGTGCCAGCAGCCCTCGACAGGGAGCAGGGCGGAATTCACCCCTCCACTTT.

The gene calls are TRBV6-5 and TRBJ1-4; 10 bases align to TRBD1. The CDR3 is 15 amino acids. Germline assignment: CDR1 MNHEY and CDR2 SVGAGI. Trimming took 6 bases from V and 8 from J; bases not matched to a gene: 9. CDR3 DNA sequence: TGTGCCAGCAGGAGAACCGGGACAGGGGTCGAAAAACTGTTTTTT. Protein sequence: CASRRTGTGVEKLFF.

The CDR3 region has the DNA TGTGCCAGCAGCCAAGAATTTTCAGCGGGGGGCTCAAGCTCCTACAATGAGCAGTTCTTC. It yields the protein CASSQEFSAGGSSSYNEQFF. The chain recombines TRBV4-2 with TRBJ2-1; 9 bases align to TRBD2. The CDR3 loop spans 20 amino acids. The V and J ends lost 0 bases and 0 bases, in that order; junction bases with no gene match: 12. Germline V gene sequence: CDR1 LGHNA, CDR2 YNFKEQ.

The chain joins TRBV3-1 (or the pseudogene TRBV3-2) to TRBJ2-3; 13 positions agree with TRBD2. The length of the CDR3 is 18 residues. V shed 1 base and J 4 bases; nucleotides not matched to a gene: 8. Germline assignment: CDR1 LGHDT and CDR2 YNNKEL (reference sequence). In DNA, the CDR3 is TGTGCCAGCAGCCAAGGTACTAGCGGGGGGGTCGGGCCAGATACGCAGTATTTT. Its translation is CASSQGTSGGVGPDTQYF.